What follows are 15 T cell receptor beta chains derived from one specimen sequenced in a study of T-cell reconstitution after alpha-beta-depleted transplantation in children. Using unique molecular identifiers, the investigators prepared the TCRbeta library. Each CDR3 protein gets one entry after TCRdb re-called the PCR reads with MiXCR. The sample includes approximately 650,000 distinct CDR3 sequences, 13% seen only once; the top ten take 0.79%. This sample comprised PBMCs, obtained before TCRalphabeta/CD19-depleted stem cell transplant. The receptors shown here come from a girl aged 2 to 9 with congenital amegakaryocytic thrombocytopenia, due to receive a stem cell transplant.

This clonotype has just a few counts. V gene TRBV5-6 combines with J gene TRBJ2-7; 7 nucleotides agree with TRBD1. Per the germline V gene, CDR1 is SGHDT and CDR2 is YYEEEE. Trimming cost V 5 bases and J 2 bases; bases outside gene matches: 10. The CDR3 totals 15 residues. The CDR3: CASRTRGQEAYEQYF. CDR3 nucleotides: TGTGCCAGCAGAACCCGAGGACAGGAGGCCTACGAGCAGTACTTC.

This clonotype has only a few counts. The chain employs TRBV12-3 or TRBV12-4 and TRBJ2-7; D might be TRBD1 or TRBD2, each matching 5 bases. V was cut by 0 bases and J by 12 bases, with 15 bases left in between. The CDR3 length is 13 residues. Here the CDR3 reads CASSLALRDPMYF. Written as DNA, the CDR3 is TGTGCCAGCAGTTTAGCGCTAAGGGACCCAATGTACTTC.

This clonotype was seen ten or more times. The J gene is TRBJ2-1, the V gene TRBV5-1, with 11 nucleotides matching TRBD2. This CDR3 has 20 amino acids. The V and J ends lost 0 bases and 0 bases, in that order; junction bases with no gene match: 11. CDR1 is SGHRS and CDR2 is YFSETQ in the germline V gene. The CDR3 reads CASSLDGLAGGWGSYNEQFF. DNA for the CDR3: TGCGCCAGCAGCTTGGACGGTCTAGCGGGAGGTTGGGGCTCCTACAATGAGCAGTTCTTC.

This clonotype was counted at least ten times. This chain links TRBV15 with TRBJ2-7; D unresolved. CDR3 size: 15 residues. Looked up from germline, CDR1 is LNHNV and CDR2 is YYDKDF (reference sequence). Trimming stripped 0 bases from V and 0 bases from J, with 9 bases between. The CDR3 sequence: CATSRDHTASYEQYF. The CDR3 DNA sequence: TGTGCCACCAGCAGAGATCATACAGCCTCCTACGAGCAGTACTTC.

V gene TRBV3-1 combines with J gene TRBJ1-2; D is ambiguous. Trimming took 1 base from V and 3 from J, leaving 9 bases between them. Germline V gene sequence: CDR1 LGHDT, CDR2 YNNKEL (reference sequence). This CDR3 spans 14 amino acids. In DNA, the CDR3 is TGTGCCAGCAGCCAAGGAACTGATTACTATGGCTACACCTTC. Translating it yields CASSQGTDYYGYTF.

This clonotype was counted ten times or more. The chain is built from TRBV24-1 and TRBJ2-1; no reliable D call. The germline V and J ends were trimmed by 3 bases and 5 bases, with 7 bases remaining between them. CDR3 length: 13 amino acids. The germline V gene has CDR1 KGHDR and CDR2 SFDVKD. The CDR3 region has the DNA TGTGCCACCAGTGATCCCGGAGACAATGAGCAGTTCTTC. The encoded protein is CATSDPGDNEQFF.

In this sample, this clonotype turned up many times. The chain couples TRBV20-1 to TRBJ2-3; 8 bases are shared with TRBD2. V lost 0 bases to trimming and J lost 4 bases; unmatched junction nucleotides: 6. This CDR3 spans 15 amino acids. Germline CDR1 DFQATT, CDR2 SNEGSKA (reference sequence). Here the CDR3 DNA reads TGCAGTGCTAGAGATGGTAGCGGGAACCCAGATACGCAGTATTTT. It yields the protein CSARDGSGNPDTQYF.

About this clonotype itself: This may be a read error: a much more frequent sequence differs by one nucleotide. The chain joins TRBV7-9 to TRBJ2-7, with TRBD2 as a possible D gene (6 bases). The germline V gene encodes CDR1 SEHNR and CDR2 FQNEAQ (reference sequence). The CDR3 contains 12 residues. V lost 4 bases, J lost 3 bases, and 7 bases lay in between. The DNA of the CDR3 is TGTGCCAGCAGCTGGGACTTCTACGAGCAGTACTTC. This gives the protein CASSWDFYEQYF. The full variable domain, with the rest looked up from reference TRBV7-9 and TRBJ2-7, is DTGVSQNPRHKITKRGQNVTFRCDPISEHNRLYWYRQTLGQGPEFLTYFQNEAQLEKSRLLSDRFSAERPKGSFSTLEIQRTEQGDSAMYLCASSWDFYEQYFGPGTRLTVT.

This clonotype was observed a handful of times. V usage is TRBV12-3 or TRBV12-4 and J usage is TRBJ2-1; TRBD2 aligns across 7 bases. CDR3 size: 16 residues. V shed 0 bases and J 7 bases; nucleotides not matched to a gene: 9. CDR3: CASSLAGGSRKNEQFF. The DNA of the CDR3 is TGTGCCAGCAGTTTAGCTGGCGGGAGCAGAAAGAATGAGCAGTTCTTC.

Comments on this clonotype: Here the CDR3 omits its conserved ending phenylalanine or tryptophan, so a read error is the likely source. In DNA form, the CDR3 reads TGCGCCAGCAGCTTGATTAGCGGGAGAGGAAATGAGCAGTTCTTG. Protein sequence: CASSLISGRGNEQFL. V and J are TRBV5-1 and TRBJ2-1, with 9 bases fitting TRBD2. The length of the CDR3 is 15 residues. Looked up from germline, CDR1 is SGHRS and CDR2 is YFSETQ. With 1 base clipped from V and 7 bases from J, the junction kept 6 bases outside the gene matches.

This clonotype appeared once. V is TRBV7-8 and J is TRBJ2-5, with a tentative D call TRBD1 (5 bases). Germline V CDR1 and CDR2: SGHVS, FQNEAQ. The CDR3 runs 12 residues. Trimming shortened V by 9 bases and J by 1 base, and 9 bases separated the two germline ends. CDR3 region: CASDSFQETQYF. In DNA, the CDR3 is TGTGCCAGTGACAGCTTCCAAGAGACCCAGTACTTC.

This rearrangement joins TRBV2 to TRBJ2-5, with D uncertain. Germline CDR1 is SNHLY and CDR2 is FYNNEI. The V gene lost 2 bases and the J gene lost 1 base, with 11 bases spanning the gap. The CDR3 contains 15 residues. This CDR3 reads CASSESAWGQETQYF. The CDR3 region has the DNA TGTGCCAGCAGTGAATCCGCCTGGGGCCAAGAGACCCAGTACTTC.

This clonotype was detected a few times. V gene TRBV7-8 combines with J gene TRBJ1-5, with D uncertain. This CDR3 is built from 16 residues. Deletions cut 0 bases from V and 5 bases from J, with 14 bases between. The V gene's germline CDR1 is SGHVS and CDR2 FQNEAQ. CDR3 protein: CASSLARALGYQPQHF. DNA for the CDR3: TGTGCCAGCAGCTTAGCGCGGGCCCTCGGATATCAGCCCCAGCATTTT. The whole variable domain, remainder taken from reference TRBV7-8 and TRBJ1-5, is GAGVSQSPRYKVAKRGQDVALRCDPISGHVSLFWYQQALGQGPEFLTYFQNEAQLDKSGLPSDRFFAERPEGSVSTLKIQRTQQEDSAVYLCASSLARALGYQPQHFGDGTRLSIL.

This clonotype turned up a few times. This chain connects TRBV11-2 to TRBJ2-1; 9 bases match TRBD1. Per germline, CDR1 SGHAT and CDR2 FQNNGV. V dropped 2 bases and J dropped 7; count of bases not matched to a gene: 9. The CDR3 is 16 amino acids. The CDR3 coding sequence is TGTGCCAGCAGCTTATACGTCGGGACAGGGACGAATGAGCAGTTCTTC. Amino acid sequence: CASSLYVGTGTNEQFF.

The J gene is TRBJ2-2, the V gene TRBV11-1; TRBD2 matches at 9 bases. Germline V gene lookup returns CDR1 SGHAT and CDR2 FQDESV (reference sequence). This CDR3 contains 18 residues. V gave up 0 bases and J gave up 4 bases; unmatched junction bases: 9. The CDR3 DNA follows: TGTGCCAGCAGCTTAGCGCCTAGCGGGATGTCACCCACCGGGGAGCTGTTTTTT. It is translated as CASSLAPSGMSPTGELFF.